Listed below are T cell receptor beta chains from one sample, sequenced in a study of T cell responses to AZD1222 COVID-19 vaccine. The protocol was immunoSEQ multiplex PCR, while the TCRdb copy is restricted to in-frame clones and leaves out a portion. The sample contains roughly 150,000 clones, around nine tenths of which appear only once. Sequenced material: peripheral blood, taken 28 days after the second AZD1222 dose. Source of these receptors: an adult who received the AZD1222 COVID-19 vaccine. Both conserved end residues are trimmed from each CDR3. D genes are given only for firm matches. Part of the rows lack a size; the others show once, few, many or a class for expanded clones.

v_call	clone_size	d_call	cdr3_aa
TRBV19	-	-	ASNQGSRSSGNTIY
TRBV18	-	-	ASSPQGSEAF
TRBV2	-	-	ASSVTGLGYQFAEAF
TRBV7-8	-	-	ASSLRRIKETQY
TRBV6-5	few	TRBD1	ASNRQGQPQH
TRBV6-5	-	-	ASSYDAEYSGNTIY
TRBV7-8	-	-	ASSLVRDNPWGEKLF
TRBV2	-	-	ASRFRGTNLTGELF
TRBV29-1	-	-	SVPRENGYT
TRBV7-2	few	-	ASRPTITASNYGYT
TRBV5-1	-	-	ASSLGHTNEKLF
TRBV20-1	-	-	SARDLGEQY
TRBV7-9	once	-	ASSSTYYEQY
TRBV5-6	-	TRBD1	ASSARGQGYGYT
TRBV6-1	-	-	ASSEVSNSPLH
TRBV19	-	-	ASSGASTDTQY
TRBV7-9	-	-	ASSLGGSGNEKLF
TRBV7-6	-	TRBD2	ASSLASTSGSYEQY
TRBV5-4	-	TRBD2	ASSPSGGTVGELF
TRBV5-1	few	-	ASSLGGGWTASEAF
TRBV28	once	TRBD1	ASMGPPGQAGANVLT
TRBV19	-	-	ASSDPWVNTEAF
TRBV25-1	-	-	ASSEAGHTYNEQF
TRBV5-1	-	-	ASSSYPQGYEQY
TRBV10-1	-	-	ASSESRGQTYNEQF
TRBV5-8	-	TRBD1	ASSMTGANYGYT
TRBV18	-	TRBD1	ASSPQGQAEAF
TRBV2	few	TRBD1	ASSVDRSNYGYT
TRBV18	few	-	ASSPRTVDSGNTIY
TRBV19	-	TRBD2	ASSMGGGVWNEQF
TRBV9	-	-	ASSVGEGGSRGTEAF
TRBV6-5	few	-	ASKTGTDAYTEAF
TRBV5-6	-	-	ASSWGLGSYEQY
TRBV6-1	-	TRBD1	ASSDRTGRGTEAF
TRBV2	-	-	ASKRREGNTEAF
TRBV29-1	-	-	SVTDGQETQY
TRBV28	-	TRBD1	ASSSGQGQAGGYT
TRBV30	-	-	ASHSGNEQF
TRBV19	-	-	ASSIGDEKLF
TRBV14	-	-	ASSRDTSRTGYT
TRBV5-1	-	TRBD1	ASSAPGQGSSEAF
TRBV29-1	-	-	SGGDGNLYGYT
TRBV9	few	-	ASSASPKGGTEAF
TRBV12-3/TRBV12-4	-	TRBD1	ASSSGGDSPLH
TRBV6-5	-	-	ASSYGAGSTYEQY
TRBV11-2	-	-	ASSLPGSQGGTQY
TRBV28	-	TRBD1	ASTQPYRGYYGYT
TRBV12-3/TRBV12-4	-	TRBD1	ASSPTGYEQY
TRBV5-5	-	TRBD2	ASSLYRTSGGQETQY
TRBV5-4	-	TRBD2	ASSSPLPSGGDTGELF
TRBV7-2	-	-	ASSLGVGVPTYEQY